This is a list of T cell receptor beta chains from one sample in a study of vaccination and CD4 T cells after COVID-19. These receptors' targets are unknown. TCRdb re-called the PCR reads with MiXCR, one entry per CDR3 protein. The repertoire includes over 9,000 distinct CDR3 sequences, under 35% of them detected once, and about 14% sits in the top ten. The sample consisted of CD4+ T cells from blood, cultured in vitro. These receptors came from a human donor in good health. Each CDR3 is given with its conserved first and last residue. A D gene is named only where the DNA matches it firmly. Only part of the rows carry a size: once, few, many, or a class if the clone is expanded.

few	TRBV20-1	-	TRBJ1-6	CSAKRQAATDNSPLHF	TGCAGTGCCAAGAGACAGGCCGCAACGGATAATTCACCCCTCCACTTT
few	TRBV28	-	TRBJ1-5	CASSLLARGNQPQHF	TGTGCCAGCAGTTTACTCGCCCGGGGCAATCAGCCCCAGCATTTT
few	TRBV27	-	TRBJ2-6	CASSLQGVGGARWVLTF	TGTGCCAGCAGTTTACAAGGGGTGGGGGGGGCAAGGTGGGTCCTGACTTTC
-	TRBV7-3	-	TRBJ2-1	CASSLAASSYNEQFF	TGTGCCAGCAGCTTAGCAGCCTCCTCCTACAATGAGCAGTTCTTC
-	TRBV20-1	-	TRBJ1-6	CSASRPESSYNSPLHF	TGCAGTGCTTCCCGACCAGAAAGCTCCTATAATTCACCCCTCCACTTT
few	TRBV25-1	TRBD1	TRBJ2-2	CASSTGDTGELFF	TGTGCCAGCAGTACAGGGGACACCGGGGAGCTGTTTTTT
-	TRBV21-1	-	TRBJ1-1	CASSKSRGHAKGGVEAFF	TGTGCCAGCAGCAAATCGAGAGGGCACGCCAAGGGAGGGGTGGAAGCTTTCTTT
-	TRBV6-5	-	TRBJ2-7	CASSYSTSSSYEQYF	TGTGCCAGCAGTTACTCGACTTCCAGCTCCTACGAGCAGTACTTC
-	TRBV10-3	-	TRBJ2-7	CAITSGTTSYEQYF	TGTGCCATCACTTCAGGGACCACCTCCTACGAGCAGTACTTC
medium-sized	TRBV20-1	-	TRBJ1-2	CSAIPRGGAGYGYTF	TGCAGTGCTATCCCACGGGGAGGGGCGGGCTATGGCTACACCTTC
few	TRBV20-1	TRBD2	TRBJ2-1	CSARALAGTYNEQFF	TGCAGTGCTAGAGCTCTAGCGGGGACCTACAATGAGCAGTTCTTC
-	TRBV7-6	TRBD2	TRBJ2-3	CASSLGLRRRELTDTQYF	TGTGCCAGCAGCTTAGGGCTGCGTAGGCGGGAGCTGACAGATACGCAGTATTTT
-	TRBV20-1	-	TRBJ2-5	CSARASSVQGPQYF	TGCAGTGCTAGAGCCTCTAGCGTTCAGGGTCCCCAGTACTTC
few	TRBV20-1	-	TRBJ1-2	CSARDRGVFQGYTF	TGCAGTGCTAGAGATCGGGGGGTATTTCAAGGCTACACCTTC
-	TRBV12-3/TRBV12-4	-	TRBJ2-7	CASSLGAASYEQYF	TGTGCCAGCAGTTTAGGGGCAGCTTCCTACGAGCAGTACTTC
few	TRBV6-2/TRBV6-3	TRBD1	TRBJ1-5	CASSYGGQGLGQPQHF	TGTGCCAGCAGTTACGGGGGACAGGGGTTAGGTCAGCCCCAGCATTTT
-	TRBV7-7	-	TRBJ1-3	CASSLAPADAGNTIYF	TGTGCTAGCAGCTTAGCGCCGGCGGACGCTGGAAACACCATATATTTT
-	TRBV28	TRBD1	TRBJ2-7	CASSTQGTSSYEQYF	TGTGCCAGCAGTACACAGGGGACAAGCTCCTACGAGCAGTACTTC
-	TRBV7-9	TRBD1	TRBJ2-7	CASNPGGYEQYF	TGTGCCAGCAACCCAGGGGGCTACGAGCAGTACTTC
-	TRBV4-3	-	TRBJ2-7	CASSQATGAYEQYF	TGCGCCAGCAGCCAAGCAACAGGAGCCTACGAGCAGTACTTC